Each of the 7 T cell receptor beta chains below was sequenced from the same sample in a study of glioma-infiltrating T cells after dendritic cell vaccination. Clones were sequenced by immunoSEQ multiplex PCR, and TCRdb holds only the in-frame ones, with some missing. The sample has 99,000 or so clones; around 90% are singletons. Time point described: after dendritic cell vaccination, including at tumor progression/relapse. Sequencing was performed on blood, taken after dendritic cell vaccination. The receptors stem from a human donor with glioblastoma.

CDR3 nucleotides: TGCGCCAGCAGCCAAGAAACCGGGACAGGGTTCACCTACGAGCAGTACTTC. Translating it yields CASSQETGTGFTYEQYF. The genes are TRBV4-1 and TRBJ2-7; TRBD1 matches at 9 bases. In germline, CDR1 is MGHRA, CDR2 YSYEKL. The CDR3 is made up of 17 amino acids. Unmatched junction bases numbered 8, after V lost 0 bases and J lost 2 bases.

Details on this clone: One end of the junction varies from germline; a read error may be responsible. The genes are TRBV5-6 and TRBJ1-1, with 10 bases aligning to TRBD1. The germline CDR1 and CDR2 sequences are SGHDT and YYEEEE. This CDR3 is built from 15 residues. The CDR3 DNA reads TGTGCCAGCAGCCGGGACAGGGGAGTGAACTCTGAAGCTTTCTTT. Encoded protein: CASSRDRGVNSEAFF.

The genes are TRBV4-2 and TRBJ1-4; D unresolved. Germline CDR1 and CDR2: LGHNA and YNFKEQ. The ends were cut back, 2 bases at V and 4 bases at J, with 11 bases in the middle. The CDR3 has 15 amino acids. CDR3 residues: CASSQTTSGNEKLFF. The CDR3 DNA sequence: TGTGCCAGCAGCCAAACGACCAGCGGTAATGAAAAACTGTTTTTT.

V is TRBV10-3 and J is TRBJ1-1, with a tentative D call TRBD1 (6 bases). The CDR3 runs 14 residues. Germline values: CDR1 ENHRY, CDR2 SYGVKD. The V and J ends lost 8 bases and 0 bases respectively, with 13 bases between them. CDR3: CAIGGGMMNTEAFF. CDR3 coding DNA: TGTGCCATCGGGGGCGGAATGATGAACACTGAAGCTTTCTTT.

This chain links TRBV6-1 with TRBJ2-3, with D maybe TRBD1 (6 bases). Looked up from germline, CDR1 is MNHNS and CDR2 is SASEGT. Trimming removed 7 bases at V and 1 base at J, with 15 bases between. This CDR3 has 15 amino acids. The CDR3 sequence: CASTTTTGRTDTQYF. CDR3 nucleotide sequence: TGTGCCAGCACTACCACCACAGGGCGCACAGATACGCAGTATTTT.

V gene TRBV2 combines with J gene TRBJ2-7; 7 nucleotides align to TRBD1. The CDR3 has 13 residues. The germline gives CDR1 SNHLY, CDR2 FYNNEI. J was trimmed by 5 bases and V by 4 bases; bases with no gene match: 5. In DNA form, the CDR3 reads TGTGCCAGCAGTGTTCAGGGGGTCGACGAGCAGTACTTC. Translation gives CASSVQGVDEQYF.

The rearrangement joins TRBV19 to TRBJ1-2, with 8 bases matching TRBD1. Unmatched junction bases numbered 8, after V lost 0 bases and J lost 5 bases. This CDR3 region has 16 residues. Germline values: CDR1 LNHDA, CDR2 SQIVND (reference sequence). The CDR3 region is CASSIDLGQGGYGYTF. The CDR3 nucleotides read TGTGCCAGTAGTATAGATCTCGGACAGGGAGGGTATGGCTACACCTTC.